This T cell receptor (beta chain) was recovered during a study of blood T cell repertoires in COVID-19 (dated by TCRdb to 2019 to 2021). As for the study more broadly: The collaborator samples originated in the United States, Italy and Spain and spanned the acute and convalescent phases of COVID-19. The material from the prospective study consisted of cDNA or gDNA derived from T cells, B-cell-depleted T cells, or PBMCs. Deeply sampled blood TCRbeta repertoires from subjects exposed to, actively infected with, or recovered from COVID-19 were included in the dataset. A freely available public database, intended as a resource for researchers studying the immune response to SARS-CoV-2, is where the repertoires were released. Samples came from the ongoing ImmuneRACE study (first 160 participants) plus 1,254 subjects from 6 global collaborators. A de-identified subject ID, COVID-19 status, age in years and sex were almost always included in the sample metadata. HLA class I and class II types, where available, came from metadata supplied by the sample provider rather than from assay-based typing. The research as a whole found: The amount of clinical and demographic metadata varied by source and participant and was provided uncurated.

The CDR3 sequence holds 14 residues, the cysteine and phenylalanine included. The read is trimmed to its CDR3 DNA, 42 bases read in frame from base 1. CDR1 ENHRY and CDR2 SYGVKD were looked up in the germline V gene. V loses 6 bases at its end and J loses 3 bases; junction bases beyond the gene matches: 4. TCRbeta CDR3 regions were amplified from genomic DNA by means of the immunoSEQ Assay, a bias-controlled multiplex PCR. Processing in the source paper ran as follows. Within the assay, amplification of reference gene primers was used to estimate how many nucleated cells each sample contained. To quantify the absolute abundance of each unique TCRbeta CDR3 rearrangement, sequence reads were collapsed and filtered. For each sample, productive Simpson clonality was calculated as the square root of Simpson's diversity index over productive rearrangements. The table was pulled from immuneACCESS by TCRdb, which kept in-frame rearrangements only. Such tables lose some clones; where checked, under half of the loss comes from unresolved V genes, and the rest has no known cause. That table furnishes V, J and clone size, whereas the DNA furnished D and trimming. Across this sample there are some 150,000 clones, with 84% seen only once. The ten largest make up roughly 7.2% of the sample.

Each collaborating institution followed its own protocols to collect whole blood in K2EDTA tubes. For TCRbeta analysis, collaborators shipped samples in one of three forms: frozen whole blood, isolated PBMCs, or DNA extracted from either of those sample types. Comments on this clone: The specificity of this receptor is unknown. Per-nucleotide qualities are absent, and no much larger clonotype sits a single base away.

The sample comprised peripheral blood. The receptor's source is a woman between 45 and 65 years old in a cohort sampled during active or convalescent COVID-19. Here the chain combines TRBV10-3 and TRBJ2-3; 9 nucleotides in the junction match TRBD1. The CDR3 here reads CAIRDRGLTDTQYF. The nucleotide sequence reads TGTGCCATCAGGGACAGGGGTTTAACAGATACGCAGTATTTT.